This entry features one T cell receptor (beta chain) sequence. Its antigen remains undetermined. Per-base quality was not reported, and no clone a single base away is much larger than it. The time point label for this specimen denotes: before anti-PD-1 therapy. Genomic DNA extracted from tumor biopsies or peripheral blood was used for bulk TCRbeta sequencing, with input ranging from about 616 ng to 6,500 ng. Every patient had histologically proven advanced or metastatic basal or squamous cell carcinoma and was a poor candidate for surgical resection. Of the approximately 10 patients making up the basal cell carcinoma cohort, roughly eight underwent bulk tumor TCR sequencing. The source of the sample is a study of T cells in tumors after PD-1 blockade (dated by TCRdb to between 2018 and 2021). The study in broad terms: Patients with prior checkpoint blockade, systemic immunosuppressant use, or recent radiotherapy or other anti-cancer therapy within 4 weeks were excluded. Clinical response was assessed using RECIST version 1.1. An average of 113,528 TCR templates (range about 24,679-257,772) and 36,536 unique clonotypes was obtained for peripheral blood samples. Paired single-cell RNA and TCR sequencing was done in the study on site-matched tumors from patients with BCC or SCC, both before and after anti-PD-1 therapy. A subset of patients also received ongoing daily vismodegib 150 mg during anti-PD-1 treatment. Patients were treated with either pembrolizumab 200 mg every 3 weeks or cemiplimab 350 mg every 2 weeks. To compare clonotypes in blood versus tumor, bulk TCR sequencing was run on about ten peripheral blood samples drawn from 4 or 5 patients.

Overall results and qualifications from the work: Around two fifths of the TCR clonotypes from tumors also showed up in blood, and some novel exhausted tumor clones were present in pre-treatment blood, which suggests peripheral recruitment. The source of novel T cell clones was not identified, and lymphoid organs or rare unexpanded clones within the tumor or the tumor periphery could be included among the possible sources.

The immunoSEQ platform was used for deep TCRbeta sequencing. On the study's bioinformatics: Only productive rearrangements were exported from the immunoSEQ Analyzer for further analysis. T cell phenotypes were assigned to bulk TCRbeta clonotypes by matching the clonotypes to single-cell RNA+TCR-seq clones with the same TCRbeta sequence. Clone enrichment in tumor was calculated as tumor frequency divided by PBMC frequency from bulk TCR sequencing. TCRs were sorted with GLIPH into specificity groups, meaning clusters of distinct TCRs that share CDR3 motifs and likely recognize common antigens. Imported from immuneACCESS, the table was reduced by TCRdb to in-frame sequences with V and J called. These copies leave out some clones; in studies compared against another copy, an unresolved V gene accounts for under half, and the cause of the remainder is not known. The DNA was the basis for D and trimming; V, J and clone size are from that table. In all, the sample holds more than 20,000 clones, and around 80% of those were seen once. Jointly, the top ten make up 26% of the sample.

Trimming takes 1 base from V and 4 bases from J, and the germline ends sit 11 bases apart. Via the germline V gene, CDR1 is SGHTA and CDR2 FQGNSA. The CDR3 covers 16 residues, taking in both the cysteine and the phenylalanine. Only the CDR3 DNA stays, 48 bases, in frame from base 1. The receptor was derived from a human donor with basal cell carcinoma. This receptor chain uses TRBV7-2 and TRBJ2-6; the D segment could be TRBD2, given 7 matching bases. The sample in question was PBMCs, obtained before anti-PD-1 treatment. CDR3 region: CASSLVGGPGANVLTF. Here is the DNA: TGTGCCAGCAGCTTAGTCGGGGGGCCAGGGGCCAACGTCCTGACTTTC.